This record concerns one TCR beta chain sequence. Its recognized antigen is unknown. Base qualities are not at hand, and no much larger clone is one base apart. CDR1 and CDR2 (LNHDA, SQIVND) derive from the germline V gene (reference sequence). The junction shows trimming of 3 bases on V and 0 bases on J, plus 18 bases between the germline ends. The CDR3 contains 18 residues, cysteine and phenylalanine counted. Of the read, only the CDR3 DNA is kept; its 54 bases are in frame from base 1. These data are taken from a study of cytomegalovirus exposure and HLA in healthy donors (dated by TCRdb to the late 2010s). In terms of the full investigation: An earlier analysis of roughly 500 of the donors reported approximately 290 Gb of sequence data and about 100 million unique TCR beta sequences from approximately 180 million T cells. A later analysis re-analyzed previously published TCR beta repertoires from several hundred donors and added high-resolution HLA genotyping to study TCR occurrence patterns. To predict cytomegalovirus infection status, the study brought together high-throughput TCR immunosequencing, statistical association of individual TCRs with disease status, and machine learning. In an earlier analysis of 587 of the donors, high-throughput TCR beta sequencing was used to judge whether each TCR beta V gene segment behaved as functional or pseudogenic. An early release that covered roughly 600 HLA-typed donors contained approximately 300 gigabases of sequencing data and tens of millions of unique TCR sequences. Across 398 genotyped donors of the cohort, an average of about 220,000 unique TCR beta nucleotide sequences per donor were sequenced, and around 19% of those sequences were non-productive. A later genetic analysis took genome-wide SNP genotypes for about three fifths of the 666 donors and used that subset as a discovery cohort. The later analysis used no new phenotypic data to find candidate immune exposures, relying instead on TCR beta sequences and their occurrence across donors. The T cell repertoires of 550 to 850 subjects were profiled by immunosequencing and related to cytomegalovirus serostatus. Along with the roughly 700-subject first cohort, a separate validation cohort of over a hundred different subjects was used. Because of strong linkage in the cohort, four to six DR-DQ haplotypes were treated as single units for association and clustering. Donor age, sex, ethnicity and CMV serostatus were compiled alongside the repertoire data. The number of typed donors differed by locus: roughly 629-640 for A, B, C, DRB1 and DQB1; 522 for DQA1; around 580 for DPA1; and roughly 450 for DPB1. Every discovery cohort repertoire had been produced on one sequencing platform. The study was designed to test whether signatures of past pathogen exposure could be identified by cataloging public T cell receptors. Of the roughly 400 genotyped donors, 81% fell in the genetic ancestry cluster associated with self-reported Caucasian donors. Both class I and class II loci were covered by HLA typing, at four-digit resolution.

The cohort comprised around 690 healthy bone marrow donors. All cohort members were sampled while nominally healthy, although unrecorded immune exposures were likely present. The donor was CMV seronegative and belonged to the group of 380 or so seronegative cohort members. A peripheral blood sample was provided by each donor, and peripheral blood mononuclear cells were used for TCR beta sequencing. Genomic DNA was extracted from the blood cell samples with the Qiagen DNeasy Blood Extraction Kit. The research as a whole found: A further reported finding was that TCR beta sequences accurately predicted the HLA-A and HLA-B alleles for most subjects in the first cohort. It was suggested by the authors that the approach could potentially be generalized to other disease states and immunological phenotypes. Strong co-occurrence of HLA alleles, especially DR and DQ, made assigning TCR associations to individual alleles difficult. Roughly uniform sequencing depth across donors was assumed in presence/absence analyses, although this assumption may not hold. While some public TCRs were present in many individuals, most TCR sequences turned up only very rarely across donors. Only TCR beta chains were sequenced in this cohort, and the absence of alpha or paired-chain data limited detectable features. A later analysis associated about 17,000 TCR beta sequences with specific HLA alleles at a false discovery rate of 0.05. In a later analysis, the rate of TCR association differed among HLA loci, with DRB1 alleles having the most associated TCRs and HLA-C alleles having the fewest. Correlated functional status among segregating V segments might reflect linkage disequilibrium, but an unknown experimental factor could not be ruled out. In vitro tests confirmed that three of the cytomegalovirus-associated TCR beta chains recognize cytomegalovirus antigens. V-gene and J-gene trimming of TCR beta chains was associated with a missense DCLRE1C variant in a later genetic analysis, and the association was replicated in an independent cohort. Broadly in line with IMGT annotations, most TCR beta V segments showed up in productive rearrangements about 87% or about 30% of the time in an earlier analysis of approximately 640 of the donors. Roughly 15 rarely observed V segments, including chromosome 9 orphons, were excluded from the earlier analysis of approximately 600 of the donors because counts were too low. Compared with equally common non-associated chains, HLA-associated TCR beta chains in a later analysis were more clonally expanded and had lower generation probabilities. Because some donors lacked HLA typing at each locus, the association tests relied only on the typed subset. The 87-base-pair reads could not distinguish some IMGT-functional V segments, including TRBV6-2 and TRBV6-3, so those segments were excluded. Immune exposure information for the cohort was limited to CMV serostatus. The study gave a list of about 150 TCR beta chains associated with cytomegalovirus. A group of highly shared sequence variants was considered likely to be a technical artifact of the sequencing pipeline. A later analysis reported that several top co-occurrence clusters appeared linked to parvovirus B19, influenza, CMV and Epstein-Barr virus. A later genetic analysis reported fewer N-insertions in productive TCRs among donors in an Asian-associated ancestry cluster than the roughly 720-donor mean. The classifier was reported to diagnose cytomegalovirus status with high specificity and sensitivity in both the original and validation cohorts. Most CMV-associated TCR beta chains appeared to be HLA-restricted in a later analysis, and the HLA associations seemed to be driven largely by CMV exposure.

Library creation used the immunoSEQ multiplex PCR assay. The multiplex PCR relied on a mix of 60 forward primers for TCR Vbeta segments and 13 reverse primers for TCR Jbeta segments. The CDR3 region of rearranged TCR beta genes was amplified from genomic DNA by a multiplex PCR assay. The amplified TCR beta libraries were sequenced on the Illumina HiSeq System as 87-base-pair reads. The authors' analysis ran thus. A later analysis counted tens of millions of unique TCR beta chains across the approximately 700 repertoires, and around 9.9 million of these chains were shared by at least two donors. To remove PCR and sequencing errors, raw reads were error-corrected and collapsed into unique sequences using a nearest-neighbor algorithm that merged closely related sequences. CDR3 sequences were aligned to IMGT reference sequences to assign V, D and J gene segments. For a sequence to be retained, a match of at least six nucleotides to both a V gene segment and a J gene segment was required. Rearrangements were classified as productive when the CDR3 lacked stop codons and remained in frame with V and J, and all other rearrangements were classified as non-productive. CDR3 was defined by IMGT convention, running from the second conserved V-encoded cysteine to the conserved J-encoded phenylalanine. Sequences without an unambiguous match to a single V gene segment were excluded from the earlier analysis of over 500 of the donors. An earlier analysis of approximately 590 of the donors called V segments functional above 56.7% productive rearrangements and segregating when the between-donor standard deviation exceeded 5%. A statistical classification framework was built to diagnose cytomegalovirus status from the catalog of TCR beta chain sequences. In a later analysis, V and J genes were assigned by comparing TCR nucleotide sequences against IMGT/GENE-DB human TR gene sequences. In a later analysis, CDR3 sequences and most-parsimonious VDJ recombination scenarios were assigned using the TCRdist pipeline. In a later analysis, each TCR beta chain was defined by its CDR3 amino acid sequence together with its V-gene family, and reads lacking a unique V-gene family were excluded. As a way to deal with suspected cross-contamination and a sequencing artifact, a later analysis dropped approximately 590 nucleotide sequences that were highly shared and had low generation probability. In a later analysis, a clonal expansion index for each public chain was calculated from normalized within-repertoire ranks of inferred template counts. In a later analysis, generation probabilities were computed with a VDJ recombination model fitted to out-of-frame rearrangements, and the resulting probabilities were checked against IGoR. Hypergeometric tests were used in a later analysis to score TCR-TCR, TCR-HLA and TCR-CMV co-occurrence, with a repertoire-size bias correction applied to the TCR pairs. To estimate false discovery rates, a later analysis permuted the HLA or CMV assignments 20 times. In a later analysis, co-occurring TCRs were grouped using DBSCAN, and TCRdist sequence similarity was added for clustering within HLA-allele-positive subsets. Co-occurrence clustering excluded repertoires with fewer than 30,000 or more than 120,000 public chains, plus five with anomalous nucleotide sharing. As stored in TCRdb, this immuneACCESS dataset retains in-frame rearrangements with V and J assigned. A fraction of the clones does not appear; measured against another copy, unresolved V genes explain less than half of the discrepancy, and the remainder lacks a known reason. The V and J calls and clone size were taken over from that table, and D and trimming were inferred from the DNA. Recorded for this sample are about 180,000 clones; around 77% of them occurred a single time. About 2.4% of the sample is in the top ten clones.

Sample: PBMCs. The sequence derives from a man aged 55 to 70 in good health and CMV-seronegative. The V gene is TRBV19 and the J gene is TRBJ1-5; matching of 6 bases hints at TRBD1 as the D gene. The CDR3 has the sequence CASSIGEQGGFSNQPQHF. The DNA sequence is TGTGCCAGTAGTATTGGGGAACAGGGCGGGTTTAGCAATCAGCCCCAGCATTTT.